This entry features one T cell receptor beta chain sequence. Its antigen is currently unknown. The sample originates from a study of CD8 T cells in ankylosing spondylitis. Quantitative 5'-RACE with molecular barcodes generated TCR beta libraries. TCRdb redid the calling of the 5' RACE reads with MiXCR, one entry per CDR3 protein. This sample has approximately 130,000 distinct CDR3 sequences, with around 9.3% found just once. Germline assignment: CDR1 MGHRA and CDR2 YSYEKL. The CDR3 has 16 residues. Trimming shortened V by 0 bases and J by 4 bases, and 16 bases separated the two germline ends. General study points: As for the disease-linked clones, they showed a CD8+ phenotype and occurred at relatively low frequencies in peripheral blood. From matched ankylosing spondylitis synovial fluid, disease-linked clones were reportedly recovered at significantly enriched levels. Blood of patients with ankylosing spondylitis appeared to be characterized by a TCR beta motif of 8 or 9 highly homologous variants.

This chain connects TRBV4-1 to TRBJ2-7; a weak D match, TRBD2 (6 bases). The specimen sequenced was blood, either unsorted or a sorted T cell fraction (not recorded which). The sequence came from a male donor with ankylosing spondylitis or in good health (not recorded which). DNA for the CDR3: TGCGCCAGCAGCCAAGATCTCCGGGGGTTCAGGTACGAGCAGTACTTC. Its protein is CASSQDLRGFRYEQYF.